The clone carrying this T cell receptor (beta chain) was found once. This record belongs to a study of blood T cell repertoires in COVID-19. Study background: Sources were T cells, B-cell-depleted T cells, or PBMCs; the material itself was cDNA or gDNA.

Those who participated ranged in age from about 18 to 95 years and resided in 20 to 30 US areas. Allocation to cohorts depended on clinical history reported by the participants. Up to 2 weeks before entering the study, exposed participants had met a COVID-19 case. TCRdb's copy holds only in-frame clones and misses some; the assay was immunoSEQ multiplex PCR. This sample has some 150,000 clones, with roughly 84% found just once. This receptor was identified in a woman aged 45 to 65 who had been exposed to COVID-19. The specimen was PBMCs or T cells enriched from blood (not recorded which).

The CDR3 DNA sequence: TGTGCCAGCAGCCCCGGGGGTAACACTGAAGCTTTCTTT. Translation gives CASSPGGNTEAFF. V usage is TRBV7-9 and J usage is TRBJ1-1, with D possibly matching TRBD1 (5 bases). V was clipped by 5 bases and J by 2 bases, with 9 bases between them. The CDR3 has 13 residues. Germline values: CDR1 SEHNR, CDR2 FQNEAQ (reference sequence).